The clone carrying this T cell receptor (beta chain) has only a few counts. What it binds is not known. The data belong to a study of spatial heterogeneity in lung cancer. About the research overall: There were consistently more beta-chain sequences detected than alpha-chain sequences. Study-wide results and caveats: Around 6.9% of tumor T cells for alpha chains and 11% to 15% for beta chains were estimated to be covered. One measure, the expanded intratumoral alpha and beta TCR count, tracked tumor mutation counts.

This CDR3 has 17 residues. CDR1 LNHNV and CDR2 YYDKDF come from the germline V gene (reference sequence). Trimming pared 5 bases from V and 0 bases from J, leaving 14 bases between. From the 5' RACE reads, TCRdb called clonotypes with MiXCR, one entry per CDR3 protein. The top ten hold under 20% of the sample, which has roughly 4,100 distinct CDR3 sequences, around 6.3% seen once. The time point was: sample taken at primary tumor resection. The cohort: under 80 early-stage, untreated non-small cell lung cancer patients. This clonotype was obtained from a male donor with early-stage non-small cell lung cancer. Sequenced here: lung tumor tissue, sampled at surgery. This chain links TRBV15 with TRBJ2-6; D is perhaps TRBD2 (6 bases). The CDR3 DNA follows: TGTGCCACCAGCCCACCGGCGGGACCCTCTGGGGCCAACGTCCTGACTTTC. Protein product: CATSPPAGPSGANVLTF.